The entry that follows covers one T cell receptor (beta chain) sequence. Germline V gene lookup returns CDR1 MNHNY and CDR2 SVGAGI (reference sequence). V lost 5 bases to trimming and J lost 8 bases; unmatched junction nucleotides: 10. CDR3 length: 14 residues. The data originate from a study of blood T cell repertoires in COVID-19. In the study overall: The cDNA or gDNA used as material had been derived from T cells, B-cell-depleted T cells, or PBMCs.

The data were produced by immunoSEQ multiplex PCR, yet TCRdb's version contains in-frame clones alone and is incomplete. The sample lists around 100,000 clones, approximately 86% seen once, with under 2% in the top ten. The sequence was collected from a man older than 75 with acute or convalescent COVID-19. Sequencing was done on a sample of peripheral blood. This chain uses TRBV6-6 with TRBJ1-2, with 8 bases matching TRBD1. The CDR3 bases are TGTGCCAGCAGTGAGGACAGGGCCCTTAGCGGCTACACCTTC. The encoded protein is CASSEDRALSGYTF.